The text below deals with one T cell receptor (beta chain). The sample is drawn from a study of blood T cell repertoires in COVID-19. The data were produced by immunoSEQ multiplex PCR, yet TCRdb's version contains in-frame clones alone and is incomplete. The sample lists 62,000 or so clones, 75% to 90% occurring once. V dropped 4 bases and J dropped 7; count of bases not matched to a gene: 12. Germline V gives CDR1 SGHTA, CDR2 FQGNSA. The CDR3 length is 16 residues. The V and J genes are TRBV7-2 and TRBJ1-5; TRBD1 aligns across 8 bases. Sequencing was carried out using peripheral blood. This TCR came from a human donor in a cohort sampled during active COVID-19. For the CDR3, the DNA is TGTGCCAGCAGCTCCTCGGACAGGGTTGTTGGCCAGCCCCAGCATTTT. Translation gives CASSSSDRVVGQPQHF.